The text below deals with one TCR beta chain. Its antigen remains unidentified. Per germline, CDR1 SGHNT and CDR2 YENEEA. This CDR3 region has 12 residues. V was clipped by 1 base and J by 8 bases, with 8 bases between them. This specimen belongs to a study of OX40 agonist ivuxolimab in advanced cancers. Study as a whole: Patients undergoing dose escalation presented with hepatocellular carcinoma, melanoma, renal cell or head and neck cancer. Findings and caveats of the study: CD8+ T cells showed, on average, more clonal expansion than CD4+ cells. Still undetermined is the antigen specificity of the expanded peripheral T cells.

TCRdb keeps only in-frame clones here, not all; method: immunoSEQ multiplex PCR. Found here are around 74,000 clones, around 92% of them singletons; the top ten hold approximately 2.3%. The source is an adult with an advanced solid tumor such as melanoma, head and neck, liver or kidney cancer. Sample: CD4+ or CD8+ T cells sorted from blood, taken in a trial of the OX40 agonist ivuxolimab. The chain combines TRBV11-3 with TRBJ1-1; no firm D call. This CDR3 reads CASSLAVSEAFF. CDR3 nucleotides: TGTGCCAGCAGCTTAGCTGTTTCGGAAGCTTTCTTT.